This passage covers 6 T cell receptor beta chains from one sample sequenced in a study of a mutant IDH1 vaccine in newly diagnosed glioma. The time point here: week 47, end of study. One vaccine dose held 300 ug of mutant IDH1 20-mer peptide and came with topical imiquimod. No antigen has been identified for these receptors. Libraries were prepared by immunoSEQ multiplex PCR; TCRdb keeps only in-frame clonotypes and omits some of them. Of about 94,000 clones detected, roughly 89% appear once; the ten largest clones hold approximately 0.8%. The sequenced sample was PBMCs, obtained from a glioma patient whose treatment included an IDH1 peptide vaccine. The receptors stem from a woman between 50 and 59 years old with glioma.

This clone was counted between two and nine times. The chain uses TRBV7-9 and TRBJ1-2; D remains unclear. Trimming removed 2 bases at V and 6 bases at J, with 7 bases between. The CDR3 length is 12 residues. The germline CDR1 and CDR2 sequences are SEHNR and FQNEAQ (reference sequence). The CDR3 loop is CASSLWQDGYTF. The CDR3 DNA is TGTGCCAGCAGCTTATGGCAGGATGGCTACACCTTC.

The chain couples TRBV5-1 to TRBJ1-2; 7 bases fit TRBD1. This CDR3 has 16 residues. Germline trimming cut 0 bases from V and 0 bases from J; bases unmatched to any gene: 5. CDR1 is SGHRS, CDR2 YFSETQ, per germline. The CDR3 region is CASSLAMTGTNYGYTF. As DNA, the CDR3 is TGCGCCAGCAGCTTGGCCATGACAGGGACTAACTATGGCTACACCTTC.

The genes are TRBV7-3 and TRBJ2-5; either TRBD1 or TRBD2 may supply D (5 bases each). Germline assignment: CDR1 SGHTA and CDR2 FQGTGA. The CDR3 is made up of 15 amino acids. The germline V and J ends were trimmed by 4 bases and 1 base, with 13 bases remaining between them. In nucleotides, the CDR3 is TGTGCCAGCAGCTCCCAGGGCCGGGGCCAAGAGACCCAGTACTTC. This encodes CASSSQGRGQETQYF. Looking up the rest from reference TRBV7-3 and TRBJ2-5 gives the full variable domain: GAGVSQTPSNKVTEKGKYVELRCDPISGHTALYWYRQSLGQGPEFLIYFQGTGAADDSGLPNDRFFAVRPEGSVSTLKIQRTERGDSAVYLCASSSQGRGQETQYFGPGTRLLVL.

The V call is TRBV6-5, the J call TRBJ2-4; D not certain. The CDR3 is 16 amino acids. Between the trimmed V and J ends, which lost 0 bases and 0 bases, there was a span of 9 bases. Germline assignment: CDR1 MNHEY and CDR2 SVGAGI. The CDR3 region is CASSYSTPLAKNIQYF. The DNA of the CDR3 is TGTGCCAGCAGTTACTCGACACCTTTAGCCAAAAACATTCAGTACTTC.

The chain uses TRBV5-1 and TRBJ2-7; 7 bases are a match to TRBD1. Germline values: CDR1 SGHRS, CDR2 YFSETQ. The trim removed 6 bases at V and 1 base at J, leaving 7 bases unmatched. The CDR3 has 14 amino acids. The chain's CDR3 is CASTDRVESYEQYF. The CDR3 nucleotides are TGCGCCAGCACCGACAGGGTGGAATCCTACGAGCAGTACTTC.

V usage is TRBV5-1 and J usage is TRBJ2-7; maybe TRBD1 (6 bases). This CDR3 contains 14 residues. Looked up from germline, CDR1 is SGHRS and CDR2 is YFSETQ. V lost 0 bases and J 5 bases, leaving 12 bases between the germline ends. DNA for the CDR3: TGCGCCAGCAGCTTGGCGCAGGGGAATGACGAGCAGTACTTC. Encoded protein: CASSLAQGNDEQYF.